The T cell receptor beta chain under discussion was sequenced for a study of beta chain features in type 1 diabetes. Study-level points and caveats: Researchers report that Type 1 diabetes patients had moderately but significantly shorter TCRB CDR3s across all four CD4+ subsets.

Trimming took 5 bases from V and 8 from J; bases not matched to a gene: 13. The CDR3 loop spans 16 amino acids. The germline CDR1 and CDR2 sequences are SGHTA and FQGNSA. On this clone: As yet, its antigen is unknown.

Expressed TCRB transcripts were sequenced because the entire RNA isolate underwent reverse transcription. The read count averaged about 3.57 million across naive, central memory and regulatory T cell samples. TCRdb keeps only in-frame clones here, not all; method: immunoSEQ multiplex PCR. The sample records some 360,000 clones, around 10% being singletons. By way of CD45RO/CCR7/CD25/CD127/CD95/CD27, the CD4+ regulatory, stem cell-like memory, central memory and naive cells were sorted. The sample consisted of central memory CD4+ T cells from blood. This sequence was found in a man aged 25-45 years with type 1 diabetes. The rearrangement uses TRBV7-2 and TRBJ2-2; 8 nucleotides agree with TRBD2. The CDR3 here is CASSPYSGMVTGELFF. The CDR3 DNA sequence: TGTGCCAGCAGCCCATATAGCGGGATGGTAACGGGGGAGCTGTTTTTT.